Following are 13 T cell receptor beta chains from one sample sequenced in a study of blood T cell repertoires in COVID-19. Produced via immunoSEQ multiplex PCR; TCRdb's table is partial and in-frame only. The table lists about 120,000 clones, 80% to 90% of them singletons. The sequencing input was peripheral blood. These receptors were obtained from a woman in her 70s with acute or convalescent COVID-19.

The V gene is TRBV18, the J gene TRBJ1-4; 7 positions match TRBD1. The CDR3 runs to 14 residues. The ends lost 6 bases at V and 4 bases at J; junction bases unmatched: 5. Per germline, CDR1 KGHSH and CDR2 LQKENI. CDR3 sequence (DNA): TGTGCCAGCTCCCAGGGACAGAATAATGAAAAACTGTTTTTT. Amino acids: CASSQGQNNEKLFF.

The rearrangement joins TRBV6-6 to TRBJ2-7, with 9 bases fitting TRBD2. Unmatched junction bases numbered 5, after V lost 4 bases and J lost 4 bases. Germline-derived CDR1 and CDR2 are MNHNY and SVGAGI (reference sequence). This CDR3 contains 14 residues. The CDR3 DNA reads as TGTGCCAGCAGTTTTGCGGGGGGGGGTTACGAGCAGTACTTC. Residues: CASSFAGGGYEQYF.

The rearrangement joins TRBV6-2 or TRBV6-3 to TRBJ2-3, with 8 bases fitting TRBD2. The junction had 8 bases not matched to a gene; V was cut back by 3 bases and J by 0 bases. The germline CDR1 and CDR2 sequences are MNHEY and SVGEGT. This CDR3 has 17 amino acids. The DNA for the CDR3 is TGTGCCAGCAGTTATGGAGTCGCGGGGGGTAGCACAGATACGCAGTATTTT. Its protein product is CASSYGVAGGSTDTQYF.

Here the CDR3 reads CASTLSGGPGEQFF. CDR3 bases: TGTGCCAGCACCCTTAGCGGGGGCCCCGGTGAGCAGTTCTTC. J is TRBJ2-1 and V is TRBV6-5; 9 positions match TRBD2. Germline values: CDR1 MNHEY, CDR2 SVGAGI. Trimming removed 7 bases from V and 9 bases from J; junction bases left unmatched: 10. The CDR3 consists of 14 residues.

The chain links TRBV12-2 to TRBJ1-2; whether TRBD1, the table's D call, matches the DNA was not checked. TRBV12-2 is an annotated pseudogene. This CDR3 is 13 amino acids long. CDR3 nucleotide sequence: TGTGCAAGGACAGGGGGGGTTTTTTATGGCTACACCTTC. It specifies CARTGGVFYGYTF.

This clone was found a few times. V gene TRBV3-1 (or the pseudogene TRBV3-2) combines with J gene TRBJ2-5; weak D call: TRBD1 (6 bases). The V end was cut by 2 bases, the J end by 5 bases, with 9 bases between. Germline CDR1 LGHDT, CDR2 YNNKEL (reference sequence). The length of the CDR3 is 13 residues. For the CDR3, the DNA is TGTGCCAGCAGCCAATGGGGGCAGGAGACCCAGTACTTC. This sequence encodes CASSQWGQETQYF.

The chain links TRBV10-2 to TRBJ1-5, with 9 positions matching TRBD1. Per the germline V gene, CDR1 is WSHSY and CDR2 is SAAADI. Unmatched junction bases numbered 4, after V lost 5 bases and J lost 2 bases. The CDR3 has 15 amino acids. CDR3 residues: CASSIRTGGNQPQHF. The DNA for the CDR3 is TGCGCCAGCAGTATTCGGACAGGGGGCAATCAGCCCCAGCATTTT.

This chain uses TRBV5-1 with TRBJ2-1; 7 nucleotides match TRBD1. The CDR3 runs to 17 residues. The V gene's germline CDR1 is SGHRS and CDR2 YFSETQ. The ends lost 0 bases at V and 5 bases at J; junction bases unmatched: 11. Here the CDR3 reads CASSLAATGNVHNEQFF. The CDR3 DNA reads as TGCGCCAGCAGCTTGGCCGCGACAGGGAACGTCCACAATGAGCAGTTCTTC.

The chain has TRBV11-2 and TRBJ1-2; D is ambiguous. Germline lookup yields CDR1 SGHAT and CDR2 FQNNGV. Trimming left V 1 base short and J 2 bases short, with 8 bases between. CDR3 length: 14 residues. CDR3 in DNA: TGTGCCAGCAGCTTAGGATCAGTCAACTATGGCTACACCTTC. Its protein product is CASSLGSVNYGYTF.

This rearrangement joins TRBV5-4 to TRBJ2-1; TRBD1 aligns across 11 bases. Germline-derived CDR1 and CDR2 are SGHNT and YYREEE (reference sequence). The CDR3 sequence is 16 residues long. The trim removed 3 bases at V and 1 base at J, leaving 3 bases unmatched. CDR3 sequence (DNA): TGTGCCAGCAGCTCAGGACAGGGGGCGTCCTACAATGAGCAGTTCTTC. Translating it yields CASSSGQGASYNEQFF.

This rearrangement joins TRBV2 to TRBJ1-2, with D possibly TRBD1 on 6 matching bases. This CDR3 is built from 14 residues. Trimming took off 6 bases at V and 6 bases at J, with 17 bases between the two ends. Germline lookup yields CDR1 SNHLY and CDR2 FYNNEI. CDR3 residues: CASSVLRGMDGYTF. CDR3 nucleotides: TGTGCCAGCAGCGTACTAAGGGGGATGGATGGCTACACCTTC. Complete variable domain (other parts from reference TRBV2 and TRBJ1-2): EPEVTQTPSHQVTQMGQEVILRCVPISNHLYFYWYRQILGQKVEFLVSFYNNEISEKSEIFDDQFSVERPDGSNFTLKIRSTKLEDSAMYFCASSVLRGMDGYTFGSGTRLTVV.

This clone was seen only once. V and J are TRBV5-4 and TRBJ1-5; D perhaps matches TRBD1 (5 bases). This CDR3 contains 14 residues. Trimming removed 4 bases at V and 1 base at J, with 9 bases between. CDR1 SGHNT and CDR2 YYREEE come from the germline V gene (reference sequence). CDR3 amino acids: CASSLRGSNQPQHF. The CDR3 DNA sequence: TGTGCCAGCAGCCTCCGGGGGAGCAATCAGCCCCAGCATTTT.

The chain is built from TRBV2 and TRBJ1-2; D is ambiguous. In germline, CDR1 is SNHLY, CDR2 FYNNEI. Trimming took off 1 base at V and 5 bases at J, with 8 bases between the two ends. The CDR3 consists of 13 residues. The chain's CDR3 is CASSEGRSYGYTF. CDR3 coding DNA: TGTGCCAGCAGTGAAGGCAGAAGTTATGGCTACACCTTC.